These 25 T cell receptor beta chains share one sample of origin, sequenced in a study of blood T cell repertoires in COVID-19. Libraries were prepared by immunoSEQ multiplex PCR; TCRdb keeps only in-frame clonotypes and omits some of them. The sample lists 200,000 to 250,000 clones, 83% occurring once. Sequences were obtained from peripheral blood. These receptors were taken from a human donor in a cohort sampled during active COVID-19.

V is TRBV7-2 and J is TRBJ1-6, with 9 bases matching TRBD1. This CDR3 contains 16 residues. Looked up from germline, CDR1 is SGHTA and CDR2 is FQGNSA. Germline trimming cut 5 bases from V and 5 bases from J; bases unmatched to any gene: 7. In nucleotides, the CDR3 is TGTGCCAGCAGCCCGCAGGGACAGGGAAATAATTCACCCCTCCACTTT. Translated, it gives CASSPQGQGNNSPLHF.

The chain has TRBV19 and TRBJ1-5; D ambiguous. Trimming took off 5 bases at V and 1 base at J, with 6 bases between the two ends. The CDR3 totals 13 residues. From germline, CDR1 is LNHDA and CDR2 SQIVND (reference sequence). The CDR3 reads CASSPGSNQPQHF. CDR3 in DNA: TGTGCCAGTAGTCCGGGGAGCAATCAGCCCCAGCATTTT.

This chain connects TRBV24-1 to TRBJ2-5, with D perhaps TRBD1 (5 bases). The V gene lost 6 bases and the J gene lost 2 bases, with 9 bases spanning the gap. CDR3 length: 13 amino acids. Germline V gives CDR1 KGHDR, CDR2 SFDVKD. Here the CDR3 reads CATSRGQQETQYF. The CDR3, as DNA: TGTGCCACCAGTAGGGGTCAACAAGAGACCCAGTACTTC.

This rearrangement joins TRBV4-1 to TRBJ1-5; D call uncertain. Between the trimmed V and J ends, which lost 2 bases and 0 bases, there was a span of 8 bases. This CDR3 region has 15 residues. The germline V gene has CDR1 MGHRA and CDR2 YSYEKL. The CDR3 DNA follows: TGCGCCAGCAGCCAAACACCTCGTAGCAATCAGCCCCAGCATTTT. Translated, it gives CASSQTPRSNQPQHF.

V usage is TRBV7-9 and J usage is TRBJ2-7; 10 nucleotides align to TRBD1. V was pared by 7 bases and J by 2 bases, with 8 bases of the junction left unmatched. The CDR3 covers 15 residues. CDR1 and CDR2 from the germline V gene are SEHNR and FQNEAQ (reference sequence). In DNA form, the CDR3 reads TGTGCCAGCACCCTTGGACAGGGGGTTCCCTACGAGCAGTACTTC. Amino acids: CASTLGQGVPYEQYF.

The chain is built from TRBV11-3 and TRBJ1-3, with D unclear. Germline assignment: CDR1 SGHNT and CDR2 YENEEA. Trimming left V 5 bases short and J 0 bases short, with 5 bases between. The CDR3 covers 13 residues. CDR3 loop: CASSTSSGNTIYF. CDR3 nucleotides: TGTGCCAGCAGCACATCCTCTGGAAACACCATATATTTT.

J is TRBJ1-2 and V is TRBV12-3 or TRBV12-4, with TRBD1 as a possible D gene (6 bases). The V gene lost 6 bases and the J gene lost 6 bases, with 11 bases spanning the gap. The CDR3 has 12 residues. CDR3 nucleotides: TGTGCCAGCAGACAAACAGGGAATGGCTACACCTTC. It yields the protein CASRQTGNGYTF.

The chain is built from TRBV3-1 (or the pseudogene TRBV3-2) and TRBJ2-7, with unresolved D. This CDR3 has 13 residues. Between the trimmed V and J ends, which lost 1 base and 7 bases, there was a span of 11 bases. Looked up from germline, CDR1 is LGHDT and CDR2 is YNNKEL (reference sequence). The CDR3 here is CASSQVTTGEQYF. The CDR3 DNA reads TGTGCCAGCAGCCAAGTGACGACTGGAGAGCAGTACTTC.

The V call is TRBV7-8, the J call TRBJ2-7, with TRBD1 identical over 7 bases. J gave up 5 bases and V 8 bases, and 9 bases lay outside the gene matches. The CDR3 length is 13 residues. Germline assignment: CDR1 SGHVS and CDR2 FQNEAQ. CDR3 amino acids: CASGPGGSHEQYF. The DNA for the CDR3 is TGTGCCAGCGGTCCAGGGGGATCGCACGAGCAGTACTTC.

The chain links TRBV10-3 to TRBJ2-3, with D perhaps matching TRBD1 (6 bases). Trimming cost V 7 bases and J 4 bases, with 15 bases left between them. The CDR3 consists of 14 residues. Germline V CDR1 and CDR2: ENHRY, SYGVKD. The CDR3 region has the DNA TGTGCCATCAACCAGGGGACGAGGGCAGATACGCAGTATTTT. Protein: CAINQGTRADTQYF.

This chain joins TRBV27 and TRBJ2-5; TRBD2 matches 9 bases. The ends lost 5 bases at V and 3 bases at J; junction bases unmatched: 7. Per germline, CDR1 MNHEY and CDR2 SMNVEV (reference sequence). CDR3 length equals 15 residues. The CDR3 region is CASSPYLAGEETQYF. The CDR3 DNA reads TGTGCCAGCAGTCCCTATTTAGCGGGGGAAGAGACCCAGTACTTC.

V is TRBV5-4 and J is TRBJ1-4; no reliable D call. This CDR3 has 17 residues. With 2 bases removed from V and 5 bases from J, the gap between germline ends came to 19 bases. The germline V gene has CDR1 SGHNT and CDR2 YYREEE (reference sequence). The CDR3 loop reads CASSFGSGTAGNEKLFF. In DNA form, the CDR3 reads TGTGCCAGCAGCTTTGGGAGTGGAACAGCGGGGAATGAAAAACTGTTTTTT.

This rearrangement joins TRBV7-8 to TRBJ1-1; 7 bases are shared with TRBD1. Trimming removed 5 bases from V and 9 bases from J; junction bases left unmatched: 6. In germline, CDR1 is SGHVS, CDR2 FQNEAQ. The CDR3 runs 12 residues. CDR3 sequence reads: CASSHRGQQAFF. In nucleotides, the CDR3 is TGTGCCAGCAGCCACCGGGGACAGCAAGCTTTCTTT.

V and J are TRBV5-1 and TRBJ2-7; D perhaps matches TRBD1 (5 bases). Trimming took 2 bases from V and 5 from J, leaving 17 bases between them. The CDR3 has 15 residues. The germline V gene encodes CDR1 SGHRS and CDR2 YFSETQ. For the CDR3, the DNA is TGCGCCAGCAGCTTATCCAGGGCAAAACCCAACGAGCAGTACTTC. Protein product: CASSLSRAKPNEQYF. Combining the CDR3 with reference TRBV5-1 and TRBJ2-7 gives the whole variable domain KAGVTQTPRYLIKTRGQQVTLSCSPISGHRSVSWYQQTPGQGLQFLFEYFSETQRNKGNFPGRFSGRQFSNSRSEMNVSTLELGDSALYLCASSLSRAKPNEQYFGPGTRLTVT.

The CDR3 coding sequence is TGCGCCAGCAGCTTGGCCCACGCGTTCGCAGATACGCAGTATTTT. Protein: CASSLAHAFADTQYF. The chain combines TRBV5-1 with TRBJ2-3; D ambiguous. The CDR3 spans 15 residues. V lost 0 bases and J 4 bases, leaving 12 bases between the germline ends. Germline V gene lookup returns CDR1 SGHRS and CDR2 YFSETQ.

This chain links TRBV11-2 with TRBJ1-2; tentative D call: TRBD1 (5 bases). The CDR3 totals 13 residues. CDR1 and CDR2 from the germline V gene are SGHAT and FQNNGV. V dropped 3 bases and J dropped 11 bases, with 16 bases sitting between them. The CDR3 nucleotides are TGTGCCAGCAGCTTGCAGGGCGGACTATCTTACACCTTC. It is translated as CASSLQGGLSYTF.

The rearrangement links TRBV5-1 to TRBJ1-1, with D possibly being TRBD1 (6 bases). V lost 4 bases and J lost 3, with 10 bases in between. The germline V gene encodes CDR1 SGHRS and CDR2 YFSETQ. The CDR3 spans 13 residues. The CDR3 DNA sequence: TGCGCCAGCAGCCCCAGGGGCGACACTGAAGCTTTCTTT. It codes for CASSPRGDTEAFF.

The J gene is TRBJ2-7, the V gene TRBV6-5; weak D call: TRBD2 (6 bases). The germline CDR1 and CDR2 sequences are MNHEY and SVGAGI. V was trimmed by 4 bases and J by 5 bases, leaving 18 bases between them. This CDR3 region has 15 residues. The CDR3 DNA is TGTGCCAGCAGTTTTCGAGGAGGGGTTCCCCACGAGCAGTACTTC. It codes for CASSFRGGVPHEQYF.

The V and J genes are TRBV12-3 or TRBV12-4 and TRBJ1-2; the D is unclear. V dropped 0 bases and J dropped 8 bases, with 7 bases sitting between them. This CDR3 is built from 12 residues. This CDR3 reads CASSLASGGYTF. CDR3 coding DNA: TGTGCCAGCAGTTTAGCGTCAGGAGGCTACACCTTC.

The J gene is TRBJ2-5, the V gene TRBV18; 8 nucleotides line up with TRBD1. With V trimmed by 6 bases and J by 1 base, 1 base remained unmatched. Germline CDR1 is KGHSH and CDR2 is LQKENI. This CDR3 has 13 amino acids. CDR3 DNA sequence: TGTGCCAGCTCGACAGGGGTCCAAGAGACCCAGTACTTC. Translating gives CASSTGVQETQYF.

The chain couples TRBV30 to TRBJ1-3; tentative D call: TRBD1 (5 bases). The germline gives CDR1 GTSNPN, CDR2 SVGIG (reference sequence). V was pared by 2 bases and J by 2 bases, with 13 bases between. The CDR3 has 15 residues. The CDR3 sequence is CAWSRGVRAGNTIYF. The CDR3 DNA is TGTGCCTGGAGTCGCGGTGTCAGGGCTGGAAACACCATATATTTT.

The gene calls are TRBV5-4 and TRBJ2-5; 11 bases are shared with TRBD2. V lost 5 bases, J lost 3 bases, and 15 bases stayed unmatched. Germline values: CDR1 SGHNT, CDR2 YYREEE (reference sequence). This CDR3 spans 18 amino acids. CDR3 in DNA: TGTGCCAGCAGGCGGGGGGTAGCGGGAGGGCGATTTGAAGAGACCCAGTACTTC. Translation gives CASRRGVAGGRFEETQYF.

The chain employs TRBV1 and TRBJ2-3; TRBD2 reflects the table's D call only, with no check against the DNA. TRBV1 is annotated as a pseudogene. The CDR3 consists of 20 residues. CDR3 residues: CTSRRSGFVSTPASTDTQYF. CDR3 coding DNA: TGCACCAGCAGAAGAAGCGGGTTCGTATCAACGCCCGCTAGCACAGATACGCAGTATTTT.

CDR3 protein: CASSQEVRLAGGGEQFF. The DNA of the CDR3 is TGCGCCAGCAGCCAAGAAGTGAGACTAGCGGGAGGAGGGGAGCAGTTCTTC. The chain employs TRBV4-1 and TRBJ2-1, with 13 bases lining up with TRBD2. V lost 0 bases, J lost 10 bases, and 9 bases stayed unmatched. This CDR3 region has 17 residues. CDR1 and CDR2 (germline): MGHRA, YSYEKL.

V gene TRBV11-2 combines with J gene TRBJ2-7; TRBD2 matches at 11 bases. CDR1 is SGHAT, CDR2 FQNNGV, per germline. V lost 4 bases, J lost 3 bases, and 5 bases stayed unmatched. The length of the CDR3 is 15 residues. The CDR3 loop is CASSYTSGRNYEQYF. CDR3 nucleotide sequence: TGTGCCAGCAGCTATACTAGCGGGAGAAACTACGAGCAGTACTTC.